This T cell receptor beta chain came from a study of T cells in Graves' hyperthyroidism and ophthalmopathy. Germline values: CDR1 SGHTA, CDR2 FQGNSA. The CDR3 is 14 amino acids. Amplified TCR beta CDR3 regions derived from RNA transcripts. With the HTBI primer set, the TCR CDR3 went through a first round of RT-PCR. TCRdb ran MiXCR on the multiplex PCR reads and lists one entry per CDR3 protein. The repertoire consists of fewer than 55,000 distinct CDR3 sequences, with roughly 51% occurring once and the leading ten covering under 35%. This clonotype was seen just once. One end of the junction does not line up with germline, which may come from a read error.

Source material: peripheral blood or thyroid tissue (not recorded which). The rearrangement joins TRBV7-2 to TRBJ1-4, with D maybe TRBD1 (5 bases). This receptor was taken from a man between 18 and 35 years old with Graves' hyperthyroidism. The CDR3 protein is CASNTGSLNEELFF. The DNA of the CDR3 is TGTGCCAGCAACACAGGTTCCCTTAATGAAGAACTGTTTTTT.